The sequence of this T cell receptor beta chain was determined in a study of blood T cell repertoires in COVID-19. Study-wide background: The samples span acute and convalescent COVID-19 from the United States, Italy and Spain. Sources were T cells, B-cell-depleted T cells, or PBMCs; the material itself was cDNA or gDNA.

In germline, CDR1 is SGHTA, CDR2 FQGNSA. The CDR3 contains 13 residues. V was shortened by 2 bases and J by 3 bases, with 8 bases between the two germline ends. Using immunoSEQ multiplex PCR, the repertoire was profiled, and TCRdb retains in-frame clones only, with some absent. Found here are around 52,000 clones, about four fifths of them singletons; the top ten hold around a fifth. This clone appeared a few times. The TCR comes from a woman in her sixties or seventies with acute or convalescent COVID-19. Material for sequencing was peripheral blood. This rearrangement joins TRBV7-2 to TRBJ2-7; weak D call: TRBD2 (5 bases). The CDR3 loop is CASSLRDGYEQYF. CDR3 sequence (DNA): TGTGCCAGCAGCTTACGGGATGGCTACGAGCAGTACTTC.